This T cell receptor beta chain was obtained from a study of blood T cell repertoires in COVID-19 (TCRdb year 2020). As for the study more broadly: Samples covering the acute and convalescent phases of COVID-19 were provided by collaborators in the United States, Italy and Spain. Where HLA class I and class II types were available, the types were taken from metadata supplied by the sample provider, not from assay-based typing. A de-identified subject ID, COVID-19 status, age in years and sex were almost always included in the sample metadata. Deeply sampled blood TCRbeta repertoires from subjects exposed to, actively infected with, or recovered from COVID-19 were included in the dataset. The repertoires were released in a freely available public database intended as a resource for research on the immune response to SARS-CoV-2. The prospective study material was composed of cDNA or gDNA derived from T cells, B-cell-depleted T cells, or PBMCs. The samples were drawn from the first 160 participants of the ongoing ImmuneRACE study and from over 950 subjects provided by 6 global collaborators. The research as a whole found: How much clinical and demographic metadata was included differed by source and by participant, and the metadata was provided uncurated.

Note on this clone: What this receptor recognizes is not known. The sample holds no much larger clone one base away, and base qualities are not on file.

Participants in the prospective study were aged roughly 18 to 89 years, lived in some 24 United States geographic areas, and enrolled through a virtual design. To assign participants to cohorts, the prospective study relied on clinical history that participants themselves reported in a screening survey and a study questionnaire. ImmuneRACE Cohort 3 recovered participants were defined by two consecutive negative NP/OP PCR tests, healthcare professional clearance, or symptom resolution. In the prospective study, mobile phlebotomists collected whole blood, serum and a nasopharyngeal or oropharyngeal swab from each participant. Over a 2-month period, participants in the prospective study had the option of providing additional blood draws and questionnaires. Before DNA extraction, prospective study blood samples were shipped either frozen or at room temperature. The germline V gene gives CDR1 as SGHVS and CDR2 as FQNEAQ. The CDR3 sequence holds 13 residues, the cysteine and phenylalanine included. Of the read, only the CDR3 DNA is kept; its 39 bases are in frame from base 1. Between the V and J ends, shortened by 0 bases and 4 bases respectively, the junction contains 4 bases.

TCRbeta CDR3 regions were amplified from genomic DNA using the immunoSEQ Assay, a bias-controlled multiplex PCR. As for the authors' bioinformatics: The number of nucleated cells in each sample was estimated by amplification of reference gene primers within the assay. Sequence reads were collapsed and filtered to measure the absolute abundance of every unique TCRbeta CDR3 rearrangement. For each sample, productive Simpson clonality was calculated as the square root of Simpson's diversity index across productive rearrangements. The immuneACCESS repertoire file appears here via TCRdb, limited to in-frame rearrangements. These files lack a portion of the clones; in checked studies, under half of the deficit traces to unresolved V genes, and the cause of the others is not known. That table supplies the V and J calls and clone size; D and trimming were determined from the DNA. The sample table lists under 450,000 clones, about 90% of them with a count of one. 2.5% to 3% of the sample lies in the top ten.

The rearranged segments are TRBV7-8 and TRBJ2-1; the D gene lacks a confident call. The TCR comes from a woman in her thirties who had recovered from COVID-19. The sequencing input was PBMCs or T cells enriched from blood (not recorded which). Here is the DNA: TGTGCCAGCAGCTTAGCGAGTTACAATGAGCAGTTCTTC. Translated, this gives CASSLASYNEQFF.